This record looks at one T cell receptor (beta chain) sequence and its context. Its antigen remains unidentified. This record belongs to a study of cytomegalovirus exposure and HLA in healthy donors. The study's findings and limits: The study recorded 150 to 200 TCR beta chains that were cytomegalovirus-associated. Reported performance of the classifier showed diagnosis of cytomegalovirus status with high specificity and sensitivity.

Profiled with immunoSEQ multiplex PCR; TCRdb holds only in-frame clones, not every one. This table holds around 300,000 clones, approximately 88% found once. Germline CDR1 MNHNS, CDR2 SASEGT. With V trimmed by 4 bases and J by 5 bases, 7 bases remained unmatched. The CDR3 is made up of 16 amino acids. This clonotype was obtained from a man under 40 in good health and CMV-seronegative. The rearrangement uses TRBV6-1 and TRBJ2-3; TRBD2 agrees at 12 bases. Sequenced sample: PBMCs. The CDR3 DNA is TGTGCCAGCAGTGTACTAGCGGGGGGCCAGGTAGATACGCAGTATTTT. Residues: CASSVLAGGQVDTQYF.